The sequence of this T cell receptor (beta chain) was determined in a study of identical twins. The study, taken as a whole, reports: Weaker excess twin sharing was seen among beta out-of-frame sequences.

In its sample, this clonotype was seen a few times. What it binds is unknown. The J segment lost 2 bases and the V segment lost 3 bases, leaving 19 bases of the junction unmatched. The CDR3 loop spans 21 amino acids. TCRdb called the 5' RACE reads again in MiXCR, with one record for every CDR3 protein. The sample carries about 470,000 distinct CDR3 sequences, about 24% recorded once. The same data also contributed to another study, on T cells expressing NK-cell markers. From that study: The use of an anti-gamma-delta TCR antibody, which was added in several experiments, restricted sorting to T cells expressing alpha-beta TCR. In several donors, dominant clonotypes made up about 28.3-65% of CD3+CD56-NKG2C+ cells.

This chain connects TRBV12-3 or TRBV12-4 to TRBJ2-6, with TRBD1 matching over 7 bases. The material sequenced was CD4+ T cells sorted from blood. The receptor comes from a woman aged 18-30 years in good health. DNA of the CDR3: TGTGCCAGCAGTTTTCCCGCTGGACAGGAGTCCTTATTTACTGGGGCCAACGTCCTGACTTTC. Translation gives CASSFPAGQESLFTGANVLTF.